This T cell receptor beta chain was sequenced during a study of blood T cell repertoires in COVID-19. This clone was seen a single time. Original analysis: Amplification of reference gene primers provided the estimated nucleated cell counts. The assay was immunoSEQ multiplex PCR, and TCRdb's table has in-frame clones only and misses some. That table gives V, J and clone size, and the DNA gave D and trimming. The data contain 250,000 to 350,000 clones, around 87% of them singletons. Material: peripheral blood. The TCR comes from a woman in her forties or fifties who had recovered from COVID-19.

The CDR3 DNA reads as TGTGCCAGCAGCCGAAAATCGGACAGGGGCAATCAGCCCCAGCATTTT. This encodes CASSRKSDRGNQPQHF. V and J are TRBV3-1 (or the pseudogene TRBV3-2) and TRBJ1-5, with TRBD1 identical over 8 bases. The germline V gene has CDR1 LGHDT and CDR2 YNNKEL (reference sequence). The V gene end was trimmed by 4 bases and the J gene end by 2 bases; junction bases not matched to a gene: 7. The CDR3 length is 16 residues.